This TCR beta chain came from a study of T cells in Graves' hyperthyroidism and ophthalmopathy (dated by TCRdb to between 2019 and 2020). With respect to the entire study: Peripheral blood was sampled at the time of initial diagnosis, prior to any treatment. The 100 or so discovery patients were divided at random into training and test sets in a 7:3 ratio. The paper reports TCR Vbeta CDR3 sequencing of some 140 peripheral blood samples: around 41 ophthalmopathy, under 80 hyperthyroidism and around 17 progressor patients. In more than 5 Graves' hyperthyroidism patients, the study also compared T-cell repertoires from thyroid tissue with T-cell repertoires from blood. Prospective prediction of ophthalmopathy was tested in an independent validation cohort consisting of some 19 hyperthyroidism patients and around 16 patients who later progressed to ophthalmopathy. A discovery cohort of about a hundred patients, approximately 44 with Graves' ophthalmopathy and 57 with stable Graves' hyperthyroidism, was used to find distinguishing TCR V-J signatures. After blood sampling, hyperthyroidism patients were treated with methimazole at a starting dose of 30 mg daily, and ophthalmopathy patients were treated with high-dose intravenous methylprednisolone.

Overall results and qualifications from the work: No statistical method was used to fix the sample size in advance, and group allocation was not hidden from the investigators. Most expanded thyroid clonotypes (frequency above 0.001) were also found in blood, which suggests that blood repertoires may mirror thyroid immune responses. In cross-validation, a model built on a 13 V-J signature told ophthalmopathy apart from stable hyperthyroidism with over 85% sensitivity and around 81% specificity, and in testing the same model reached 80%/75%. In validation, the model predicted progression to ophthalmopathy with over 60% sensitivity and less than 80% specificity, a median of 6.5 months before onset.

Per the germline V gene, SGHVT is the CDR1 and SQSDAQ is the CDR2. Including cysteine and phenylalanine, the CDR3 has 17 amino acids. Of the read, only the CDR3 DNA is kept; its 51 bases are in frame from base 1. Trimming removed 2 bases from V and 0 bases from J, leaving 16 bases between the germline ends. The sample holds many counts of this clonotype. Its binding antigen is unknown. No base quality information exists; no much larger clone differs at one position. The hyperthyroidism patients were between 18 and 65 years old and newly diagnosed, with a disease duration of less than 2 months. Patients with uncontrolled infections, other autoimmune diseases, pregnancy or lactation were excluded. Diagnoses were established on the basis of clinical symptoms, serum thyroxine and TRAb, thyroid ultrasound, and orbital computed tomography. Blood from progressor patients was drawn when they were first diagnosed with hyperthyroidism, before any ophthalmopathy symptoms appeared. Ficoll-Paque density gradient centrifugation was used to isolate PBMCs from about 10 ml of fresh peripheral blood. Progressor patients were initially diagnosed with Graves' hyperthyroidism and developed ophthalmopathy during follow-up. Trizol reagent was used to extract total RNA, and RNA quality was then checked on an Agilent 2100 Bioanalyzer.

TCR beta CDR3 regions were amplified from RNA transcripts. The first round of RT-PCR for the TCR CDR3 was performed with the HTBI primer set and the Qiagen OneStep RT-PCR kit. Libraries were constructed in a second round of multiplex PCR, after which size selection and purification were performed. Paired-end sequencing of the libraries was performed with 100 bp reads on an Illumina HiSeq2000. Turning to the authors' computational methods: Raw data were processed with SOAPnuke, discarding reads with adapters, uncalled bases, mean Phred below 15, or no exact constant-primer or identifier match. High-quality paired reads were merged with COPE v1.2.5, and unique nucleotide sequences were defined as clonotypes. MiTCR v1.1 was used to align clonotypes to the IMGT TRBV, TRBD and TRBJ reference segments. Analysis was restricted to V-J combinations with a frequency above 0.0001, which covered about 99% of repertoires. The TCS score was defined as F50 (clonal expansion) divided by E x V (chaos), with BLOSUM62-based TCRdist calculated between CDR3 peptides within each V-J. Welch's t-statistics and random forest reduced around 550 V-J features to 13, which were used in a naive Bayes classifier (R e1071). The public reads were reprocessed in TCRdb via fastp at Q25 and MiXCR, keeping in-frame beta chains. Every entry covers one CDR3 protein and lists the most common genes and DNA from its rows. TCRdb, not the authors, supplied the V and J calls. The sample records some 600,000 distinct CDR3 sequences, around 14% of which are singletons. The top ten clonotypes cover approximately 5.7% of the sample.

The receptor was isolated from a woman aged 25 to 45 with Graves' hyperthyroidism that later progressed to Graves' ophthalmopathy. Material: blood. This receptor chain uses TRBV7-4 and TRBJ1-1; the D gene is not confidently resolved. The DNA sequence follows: TGTGCCAGCAGCTTAAAGCGGGAATCGGGCATGAACACTGAAGCTTTCTTT. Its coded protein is CASSLKRESGMNTEAFF.